This T cell receptor (beta chain) was obtained from a study of blood T cell repertoires in COVID-19. Across the whole study: Sources were T cells, B-cell-depleted T cells, or PBMCs; the material itself was cDNA or gDNA.

V was cut by 0 bases and J by 1 base, with 13 bases left in between. This CDR3 spans 17 amino acids. Germline assignment: CDR1 MGHRA and CDR2 YSYEKL. Which cohort a participant joined came from the clinical history participants gave. TCRdb's copy holds only in-frame clones and misses some; the assay was immunoSEQ multiplex PCR. In the table there are 150,000 to 200,000 clones, roughly 90% of which are singletons. The chain has TRBV4-1 and TRBJ1-5; TRBD1 is a possible D gene (5 bases). This sequence was found in a human donor with acute COVID-19. The donor label of this sample is uncertain. Material for sequencing was PBMCs or T cells enriched from blood (not recorded which). The CDR3 DNA follows: TGCGCCAGCAGCCAAGATCTGGGAGGGGTAAGCAATCAGCCCCAGCATTTT. Its protein is CASSQDLGGVSNQPQHF.